A selection of T cell receptor beta chains follows, all from one sample in a study of post-analysis software for immune sequencing data. Each CDR3 protein is one row after TCRdb ran MiXCR on the PCR reads. Of approximately 400,000 distinct CDR3 sequences in the sample, 30% to 45% were seen once. The sample consisted of blood. These receptors all come from a girl between 5 and 17 years old with multiple sclerosis. CDR3s include the opening cysteine and the closing phenylalanine or tryptophan. A D gene is named only where the DNA matches it firmly. Rows give clone size only sometimes, using once, few, many, or a class for an expanded clone.

D gene: TRBD1; V gene: TRBV2; clone size: NA; J gene: TRBJ2-1; CDR3 DNA: TGTGCCAGCAGTGACGGCAGGGGGAGAGTCAATGAGCAGTTCTTC; CDR3 protein: CASSDGRGRVNEQFF
D gene: NA; V gene: TRBV5-6; clone size: many; J gene: TRBJ1-1; CDR3 DNA: TGTGCCAGCAGCTTGGTAGCAGGGACCTTTATGTTAAGGGGCACTGAAGCTTTCTTT; CDR3 protein: CASSLVAGTFMLRGTEAFF
D gene: NA; V gene: TRBV12-3/TRBV12-4; clone size: few; J gene: TRBJ1-4; CDR3 DNA: TGTGCCAGCAGTTACAGAACCCGGGGTGAAAAACTGTTTTTT; CDR3 protein: CASSYRTRGEKLFF
D gene: NA; V gene: TRBV27; clone size: NA; J gene: TRBJ2-2; CDR3 DNA: TGTGCCAGCAGTTCCAGTAACACCGGGGAGCTGTTTTTT; CDR3 protein: CASSSSNTGELFF
D gene: TRBD1; V gene: TRBV5-1; clone size: many; J gene: TRBJ1-2; CDR3 DNA: TGCGCCAGCAGCTGGACAGGGGGAGGCCTCTATGGCTACACCTTC; CDR3 protein: CASSWTGGGLYGYTF
D gene: NA; V gene: TRBV10-3; clone size: NA; J gene: TRBJ2-7; CDR3 DNA: TGTGCCATAACGAGGGACGACAGCTCCTACGAGCAGTACTTC; CDR3 protein: CAITRDDSSYEQYF
D gene: TRBD1; V gene: TRBV7-2; clone size: NA; J gene: TRBJ1-4; CDR3 DNA: TGTGCCAGCAGCTTGGACAGGGGCAAAGAAAAACTGTTTTTT; CDR3 protein: CASSLDRGKEKLFF
D gene: TRBD2; V gene: TRBV7-3; clone size: few; J gene: TRBJ2-1; CDR3 DNA: TGTGCCAGCAGCTCAGAGGGACTAGCGGGGAACGAGCAGTTCTTC; CDR3 protein: CASSSEGLAGNEQFF
D gene: NA; V gene: TRBV4-1; clone size: NA; J gene: TRBJ2-1; CDR3 DNA: TGCGCCAGCAGCCAAGCCGGAAATGTACTAGTGGTCGATGAGCAGTTCTTC; CDR3 protein: CASSQAGNVLVVDEQFF
D gene: NA; V gene: TRBV3-1; clone size: few; J gene: TRBJ2-7; CDR3 DNA: TGTGCCAGCAGCCACCTCTACCAGGAGCAGTACTTC; CDR3 protein: CASSHLYQEQYF
D gene: NA; V gene: TRBV7-2; clone size: NA; J gene: TRBJ1-4; CDR3 DNA: TGTGCCAGCAGTCCAGCCGCAGGGAATAATGAAAAACTGTTTTTT; CDR3 protein: CASSPAAGNNEKLFF